These 5 T cell receptor beta chains share one sample of origin, sequenced in a study of blood T cell repertoires in COVID-19. Repertoires were generated with immunoSEQ multiplex PCR, while TCRdb's copy carries only in-frame clones and drops some. The table shows roughly 200,000 clones, with about 76% occurring only once. The material sequenced was peripheral blood. The receptors shown here come from a woman in her fifties or sixties with active or convalescent COVID-19.

The genes are TRBV19 and TRBJ2-7; D not certain. The V end lost 4 bases, the J end lost 0 bases, and 7 bases lay between the germline ends. CDR3 length: 13 amino acids. Germline loops: CDR1 LNHDA, CDR2 SQIVND (reference sequence). CDR3 in DNA: TGTGCCAGTAGTACCAGATACTCCTACGAGCAGTACTTC. Its protein is CASSTRYSYEQYF.

This chain uses TRBV7-2 with TRBJ2-7; 7 bases are shared with TRBD2. V was pared by 2 bases and J by 5 bases, with 9 bases of the junction left unmatched. CDR1 is SGHTA and CDR2 is FQGNSA in the germline V gene. The CDR3 has 15 amino acids. CDR3 sequence: CASSLTGGSLDEQYF. The DNA of the CDR3 is TGTGCCAGCAGCTTAACAGGCGGGAGTCTCGACGAGCAGTACTTC.

In its sample, this clone was seen a few times. V usage is TRBV7-2 and J usage is TRBJ2-1; 7 nucleotides align to TRBD2. This CDR3 contains 15 residues. V shed 5 bases, J shed 4 bases, and the junction held 8 bases outside the gene matches. Per the germline V gene, CDR1 is SGHTA and CDR2 is FQGNSA. The CDR3 sequence: CASSRSGLTYNEQFF. The DNA of the CDR3 is TGTGCCAGCAGCCGTAGCGGGTTAACTTACAATGAGCAGTTCTTC. Complete variable domain (other parts from reference TRBV7-2 and TRBJ2-1): GAGVSQSPSNKVTEKGKDVELRCDPISGHTALYWYRQSLGQGLEFLIYFQGNSAPDKSGLPSDRFSAERTGGSVSTLTIQRTQQEDSAVYLCASSRSGLTYNEQFFGPGTRLTVL.

The chain combines TRBV4-3 with TRBJ2-5, with 10 bases that match TRBD1. Germline V CDR1 and CDR2: LGHNA, YSLEER. Unmatched junction bases numbered 7, after V lost 1 base and J lost 5 bases. This CDR3 spans 16 amino acids. The CDR3 loop reads CASSQGGDRGLETQYF. The DNA of the CDR3 is TGCGCCAGCAGCCAAGGTGGGGACAGGGGCCTGGAGACCCAGTACTTC.

This sequence joins TRBV7-2 and TRBJ2-2; possible D gene TRBD2, 6 bases. The V gene's germline CDR1 is SGHTA and CDR2 FQGNSA. The CDR3 has 17 residues. With 1 base removed from V and 0 bases from J, the gap between germline ends came to 12 bases. This CDR3 reads CASSLGRSGSNTGELFF. The CDR3 coding sequence is TGTGCCAGCAGCTTAGGGAGGAGCGGGTCGAACACCGGGGAGCTGTTTTTT. Full variable domain (rest looked up from reference TRBV7-2 and TRBJ2-2): GAGVSQSPSNKVTEKGKDVELRCDPISGHTALYWYRQSLGQGLEFLIYFQGNSAPDKSGLPSDRFSAERTGGSVSTLTIQRTQQEDSAVYLCASSLGRSGSNTGELFFGEGSRLTVL.